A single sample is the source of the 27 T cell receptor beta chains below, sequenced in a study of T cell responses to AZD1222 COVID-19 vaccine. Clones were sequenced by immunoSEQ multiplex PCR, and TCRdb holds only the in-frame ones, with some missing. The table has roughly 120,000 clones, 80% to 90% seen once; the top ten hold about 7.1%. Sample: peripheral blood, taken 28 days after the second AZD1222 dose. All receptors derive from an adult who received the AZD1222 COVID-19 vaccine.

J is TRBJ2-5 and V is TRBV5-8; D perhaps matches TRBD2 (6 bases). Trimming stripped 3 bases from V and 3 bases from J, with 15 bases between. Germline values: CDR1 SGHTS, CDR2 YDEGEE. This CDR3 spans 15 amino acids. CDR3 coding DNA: TGTGCCAGCAGCTCGACTAGGCTATATAAAGAGACCCAGTACTTC. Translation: CASSSTRLYKETQYF.

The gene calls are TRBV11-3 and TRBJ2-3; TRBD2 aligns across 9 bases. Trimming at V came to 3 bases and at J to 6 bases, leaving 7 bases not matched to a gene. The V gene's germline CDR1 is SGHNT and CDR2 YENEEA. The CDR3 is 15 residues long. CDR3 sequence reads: CASSFRLAGRDTQYF. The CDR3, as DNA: TGTGCCAGCAGCTTTAGGCTAGCGGGACGGGATACGCAGTATTTT.

CDR3 protein: CASSKGTGHLGAFF. CDR3 nucleotides: TGTGCCAGCAGCAAAGGGACAGGGCACCTCGGAGCTTTCTTT. The chain links TRBV5-8 to TRBJ1-1; TRBD1 matches at 9 bases. Trimming took 4 bases from V and 10 from J; bases not matched to a gene: 11. This CDR3 contains 14 residues. Germline-derived CDR1 and CDR2 are SGHTS and YDEGEE. The full variable domain, with the rest looked up from reference TRBV5-8 and TRBJ1-1, is EAGVTQSPTHLIKTRGQQATLRCSPISGHTSVYWYQQALGLGLQFLLWYDEGEERNRGNFPPRFSGRQFPNYSSELNVNALELEDSALYLCASSKGTGHLGAFFGQGTRLTVV.

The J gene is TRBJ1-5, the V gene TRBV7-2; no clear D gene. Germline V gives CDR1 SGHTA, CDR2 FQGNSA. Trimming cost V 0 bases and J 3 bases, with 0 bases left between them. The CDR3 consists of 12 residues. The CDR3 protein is CASSLANQPQHF. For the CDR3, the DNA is TGTGCCAGCAGCTTAGCCAATCAGCCCCAGCATTTT.

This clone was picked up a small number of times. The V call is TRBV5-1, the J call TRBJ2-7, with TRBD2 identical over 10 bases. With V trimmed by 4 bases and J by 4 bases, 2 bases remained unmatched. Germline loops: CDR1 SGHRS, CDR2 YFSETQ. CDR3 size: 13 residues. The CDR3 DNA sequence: TGCGCCAGCAGCACTAGCGGGAAGTACGAGCAGTACTTC. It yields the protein CASSTSGKYEQYF.

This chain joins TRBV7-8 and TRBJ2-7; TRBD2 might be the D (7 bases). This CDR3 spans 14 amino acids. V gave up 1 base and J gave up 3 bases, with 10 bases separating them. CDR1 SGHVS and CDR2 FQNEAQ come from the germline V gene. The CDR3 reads CASSLEGGFYEQYF. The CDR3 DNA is TGTGCCAGCAGCTTAGAGGGGGGGTTCTACGAGCAGTACTTC.

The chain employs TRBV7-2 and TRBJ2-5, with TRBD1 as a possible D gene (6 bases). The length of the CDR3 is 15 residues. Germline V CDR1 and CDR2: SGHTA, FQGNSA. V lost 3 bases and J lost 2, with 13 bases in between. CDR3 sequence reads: CASSFNQGLQETQYF. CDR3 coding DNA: TGTGCCAGCAGCTTTAACCAGGGGCTACAAGAGACCCAGTACTTC.

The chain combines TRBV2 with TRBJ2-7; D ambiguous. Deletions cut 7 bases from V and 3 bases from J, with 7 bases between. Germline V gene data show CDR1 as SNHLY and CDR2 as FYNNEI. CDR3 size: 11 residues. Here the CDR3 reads CASTLIYEQYF. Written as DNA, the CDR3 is TGTGCCAGCACCTTAATCTACGAGCAGTACTTC. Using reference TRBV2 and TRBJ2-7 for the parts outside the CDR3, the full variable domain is EPEVTQTPSHQVTQMGQEVILRCVPISNHLYFYWYRQILGQKVEFLVSFYNNEISEKSEIFDDQFSVERPDGSNFTLKIRSTKLEDSAMYFCASTLIYEQYFGPGTRLTVT.

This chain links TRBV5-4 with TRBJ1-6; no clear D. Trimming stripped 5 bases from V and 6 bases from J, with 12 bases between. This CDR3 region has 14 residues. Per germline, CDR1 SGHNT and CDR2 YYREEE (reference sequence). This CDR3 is CASRRAATNSPLHF. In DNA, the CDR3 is TGTGCCAGCAGAAGGGCGGCGACTAATTCACCCCTCCACTTT.

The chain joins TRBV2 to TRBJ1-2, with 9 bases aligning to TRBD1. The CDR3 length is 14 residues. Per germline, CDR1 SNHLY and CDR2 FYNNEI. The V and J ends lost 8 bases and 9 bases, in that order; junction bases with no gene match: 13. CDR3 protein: CASHRGQGRVRYTF. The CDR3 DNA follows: TGTGCCAGCCACAGGGGACAGGGCCGGGTTCGCTACACCTTC.

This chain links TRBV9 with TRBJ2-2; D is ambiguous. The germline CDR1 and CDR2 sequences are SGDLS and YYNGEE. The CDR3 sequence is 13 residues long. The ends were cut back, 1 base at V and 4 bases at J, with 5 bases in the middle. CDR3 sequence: CASSVWSTGELFF. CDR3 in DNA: TGTGCCAGCAGCGTATGGAGCACCGGGGAGCTGTTTTTT.

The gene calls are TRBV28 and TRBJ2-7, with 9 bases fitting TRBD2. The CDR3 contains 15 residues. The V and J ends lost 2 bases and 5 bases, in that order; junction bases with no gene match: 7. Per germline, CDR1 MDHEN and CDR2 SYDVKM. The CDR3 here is CASSLVAGGVDEQYF. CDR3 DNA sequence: TGTGCCAGCAGTTTAGTGGCGGGAGGGGTGGACGAGCAGTACTTC.

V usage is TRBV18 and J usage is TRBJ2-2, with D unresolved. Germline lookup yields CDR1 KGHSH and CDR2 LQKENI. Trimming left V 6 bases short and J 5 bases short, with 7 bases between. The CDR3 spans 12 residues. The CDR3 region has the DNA TGTGCCAGCTCGCACAGTACCGGGGAGCTGTTTTTT. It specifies CASSHSTGELFF.

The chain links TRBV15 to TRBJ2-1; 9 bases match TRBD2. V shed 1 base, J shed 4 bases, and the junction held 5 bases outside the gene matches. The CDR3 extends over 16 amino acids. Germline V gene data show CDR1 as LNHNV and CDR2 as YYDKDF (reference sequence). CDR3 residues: CATSRGSAGGYNEQFF. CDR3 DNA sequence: TGTGCCACCAGCAGAGGGTCAGCGGGGGGTTACAATGAGCAGTTCTTC.

Here the CDR3 DNA reads TGTGCCAGCAGCGTAGCTTTTAGCGGGGGGGGCACAGATACGCAGTATTTT. Protein product: CASSVAFSGGGTDTQYF. The chain couples TRBV9 to TRBJ2-3; 11 nucleotides match TRBD2. With V trimmed by 0 bases and J by 1 base, 4 bases remained unmatched. The germline V gene has CDR1 SGDLS and CDR2 YYNGEE. The CDR3 sequence is 17 residues long.

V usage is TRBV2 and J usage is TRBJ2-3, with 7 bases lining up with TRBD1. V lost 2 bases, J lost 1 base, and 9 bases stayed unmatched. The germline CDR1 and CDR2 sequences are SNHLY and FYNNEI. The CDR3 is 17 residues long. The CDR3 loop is CASSEKGAGRCTDTQYF. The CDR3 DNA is TGTGCCAGCAGTGAAAAGGGGGCAGGAAGATGCACAGATACGCAGTATTTT.

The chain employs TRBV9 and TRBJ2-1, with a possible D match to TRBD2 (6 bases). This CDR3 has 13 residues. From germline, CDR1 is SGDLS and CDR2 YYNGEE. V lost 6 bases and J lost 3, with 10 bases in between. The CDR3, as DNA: TGTGCCAGCACTCCTAGCGACTACAATGAGCAGTTCTTC. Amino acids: CASTPSDYNEQFF.

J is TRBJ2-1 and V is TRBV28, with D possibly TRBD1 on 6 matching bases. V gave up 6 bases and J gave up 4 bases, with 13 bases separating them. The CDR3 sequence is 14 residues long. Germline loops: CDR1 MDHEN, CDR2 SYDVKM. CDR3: CASRGQGTYNEQFF. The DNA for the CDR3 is TGTGCCAGCAGGGGGCAGGGGACGTACAATGAGCAGTTCTTC.

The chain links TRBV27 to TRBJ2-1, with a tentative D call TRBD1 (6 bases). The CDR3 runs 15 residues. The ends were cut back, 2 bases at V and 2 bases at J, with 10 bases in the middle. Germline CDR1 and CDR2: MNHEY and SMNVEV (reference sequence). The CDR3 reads CASSLTGYTYNEQFF. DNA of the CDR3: TGTGCCAGCAGTTTAACAGGGTACACCTACAATGAGCAGTTCTTC.

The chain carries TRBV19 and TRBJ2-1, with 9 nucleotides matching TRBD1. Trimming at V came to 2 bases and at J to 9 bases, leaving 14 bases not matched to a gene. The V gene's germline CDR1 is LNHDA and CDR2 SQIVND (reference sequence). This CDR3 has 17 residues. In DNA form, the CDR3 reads TGTGCCAGTAGTATAACGGCGGGACAGGGTTCCCTTGGTGAGCAGTTCTTC. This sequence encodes CASSITAGQGSLGEQFF.

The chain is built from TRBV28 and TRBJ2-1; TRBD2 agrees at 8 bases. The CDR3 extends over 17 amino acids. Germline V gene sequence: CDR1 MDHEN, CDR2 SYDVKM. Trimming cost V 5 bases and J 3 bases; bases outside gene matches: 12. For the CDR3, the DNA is TGTGCCAGCAGTCTCCCCCGCGGGAGGCCTATCTACAATGAGCAGTTCTTC. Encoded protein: CASSLPRGRPIYNEQFF.

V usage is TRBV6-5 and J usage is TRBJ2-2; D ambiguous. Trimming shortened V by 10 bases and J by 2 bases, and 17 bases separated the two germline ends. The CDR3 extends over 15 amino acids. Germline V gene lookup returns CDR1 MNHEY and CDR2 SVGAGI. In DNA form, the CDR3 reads TGTGCCACCAGACCTGAAGGGTACAACACCGGGGAGCTGTTTTTT. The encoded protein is CATRPEGYNTGELFF.

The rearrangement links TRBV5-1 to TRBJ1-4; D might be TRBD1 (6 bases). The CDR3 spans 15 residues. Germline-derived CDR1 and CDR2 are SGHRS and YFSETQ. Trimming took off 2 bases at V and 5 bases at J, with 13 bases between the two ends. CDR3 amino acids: CASSLWTDPNEKLFF. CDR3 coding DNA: TGCGCCAGCAGCTTATGGACAGACCCAAATGAAAAACTGTTTTTT.

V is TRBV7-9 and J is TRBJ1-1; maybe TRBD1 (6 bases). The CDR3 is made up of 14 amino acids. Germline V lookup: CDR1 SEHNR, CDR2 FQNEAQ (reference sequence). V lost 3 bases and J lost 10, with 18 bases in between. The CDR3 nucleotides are TGTGCCAGCAGCTTGGGGGGCCGGTATGTAACAGCTTTCTTT. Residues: CASSLGGRYVTAFF.

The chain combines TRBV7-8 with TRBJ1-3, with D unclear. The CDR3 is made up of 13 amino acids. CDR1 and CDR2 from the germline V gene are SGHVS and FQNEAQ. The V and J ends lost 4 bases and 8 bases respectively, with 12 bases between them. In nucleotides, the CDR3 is TGTGCCAGCAGCTCCGGCCGTGGGGACACCATATATTTT. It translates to CASSSGRGDTIYF.

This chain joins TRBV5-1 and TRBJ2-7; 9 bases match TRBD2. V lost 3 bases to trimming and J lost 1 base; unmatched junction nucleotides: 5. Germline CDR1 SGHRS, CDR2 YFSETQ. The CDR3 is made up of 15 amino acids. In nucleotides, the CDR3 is TGCGCCAGCAGCTCTCTAGCGGGACTTTCCTACGAGCAGTACTTC. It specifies CASSSLAGLSYEQYF.

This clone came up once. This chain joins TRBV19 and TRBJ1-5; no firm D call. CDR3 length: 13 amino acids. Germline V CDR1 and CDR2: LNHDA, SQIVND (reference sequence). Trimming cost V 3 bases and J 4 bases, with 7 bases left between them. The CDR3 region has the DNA TGTGCCAGTAGTATTAACCGAAATCAGCCCCAGCATTTT. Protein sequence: CASSINRNQPQHF.